Presented here are 15 T cell receptor beta chains from one specimen sequenced in a study of blood T cell repertoires in COVID-19. Clones were read by immunoSEQ multiplex PCR, and TCRdb kept only the in-frame ones, dropping some. The sample includes approximately 120,000 clones, 80% to 90% of them seen just once. The specimen sequenced was peripheral blood. These receptors were collected from a woman aged 80 or over with active or convalescent COVID-19.

The chain has TRBV6-2 or TRBV6-3 and TRBJ1-1; possibly TRBD1 for D (6 bases). This CDR3 region has 13 residues. V lost 6 bases and J lost 8, with 16 bases in between. Germline assignment: CDR1 MNHEY and CDR2 SVGEGT. The CDR3 DNA follows: TGTGCCAGCAGCCTCTGGTTCGGACAGGAAGCTTTCTTT. Translation gives CASSLWFGQEAFF.

This clone was recorded once. The gene calls are TRBV9 and TRBJ2-3; 9 bases line up with TRBD1. Losses at the gene ends were 3 bases for V and 3 bases for J; bases not matched to a gene: 8. CDR1 SGDLS and CDR2 YYNGEE come from the germline V gene. The CDR3 spans 16 residues. This CDR3 is CASSGEQGAGTDTQYF. The CDR3 nucleotides are TGTGCCAGCAGCGGAGAACAGGGGGCTGGGACAGATACGCAGTATTTT.

The chain couples TRBV18 to TRBJ1-2; perhaps TRBD1 as D (6 bases). The V end was cut by 2 bases, the J end by 8 bases, with 15 bases between. Germline assignment: CDR1 KGHSH and CDR2 LQKENI. The CDR3 spans 14 residues. CDR3 region: CASSPGGASGGYTF. The CDR3, as DNA: TGTGCCAGCTCACCAGGGGGCGCAAGTGGAGGCTACACCTTC.

V and J are TRBV5-1 and TRBJ1-2, with a tentative D call TRBD1 (5 bases). CDR1 is SGHRS and CDR2 is YFSETQ in the germline V gene. There are 15 residues in the CDR3. V shed 0 bases and J shed 7 bases, with 16 bases lying between them. The CDR3 sequence: CASSLALAGLSGYTF. In DNA form, the CDR3 reads TGCGCCAGCAGCTTGGCCTTGGCAGGGCTGAGTGGCTACACCTTC.

The chain links TRBV18 to TRBJ1-2, with D possibly matching TRBD1 (6 bases). CDR3 size: 15 residues. Per germline, CDR1 KGHSH and CDR2 LQKENI. V lost 3 bases and J lost 3, with 14 bases in between. For the CDR3, the DNA is TGTGCCAGCTCACCCAGAATGGGGGCAGACTATGGCTACACCTTC. Its protein product is CASSPRMGADYGYTF.

The chain joins TRBV7-3 to TRBJ2-2; no definite D call. CDR3 length: 14 residues. CDR1 is SGHTA and CDR2 is FQGTGA in the germline V gene. The V end lost 4 bases, the J end lost 3 bases, and 9 bases lay between the germline ends. The CDR3 DNA is TGTGCCAGCAGCTCCCCGGGTCACACCGGGGAGCTGTTTTTT. Amino acids: CASSSPGHTGELFF. Drawing the rest from reference TRBV7-3 and TRBJ2-2, the complete variable domain is GAGVSQTPSNKVTEKGKYVELRCDPISGHTALYWYRQSLGQGPEFLIYFQGTGAADDSGLPNDRFFAVRPEGSVSTLKIQRTERGDSAVYLCASSSPGHTGELFFGEGSRLTVL.

The chain carries TRBV6-5 and TRBJ2-1, with 8 bases lining up with TRBD2. The V segment lost 6 bases and the J segment 5 bases; nucleotides outside the gene matches: 9. Germline V gives CDR1 MNHEY, CDR2 SVGAGI. The CDR3 extends over 15 amino acids. Here the CDR3 reads CASRPAGEGHNEQFF. The CDR3 nucleotides are TGTGCCAGCAGGCCAGCGGGGGAGGGTCACAATGAGCAGTTCTTC.

The chain couples TRBV10-3 to TRBJ2-7; possibly TRBD1 for D (6 bases). The length of the CDR3 is 14 residues. The germline V gene has CDR1 ENHRY and CDR2 SYGVKD. Trimming took off 6 bases at V and 3 bases at J, with 15 bases between the two ends. CDR3 DNA: TGTGCCATCAGATCAGGGGAATATATCTACGAGCAGTACTTC. Residues: CAIRSGEYIYEQYF.

The V gene is TRBV5-5, the J gene TRBJ2-7, with 8 bases matching TRBD2. CDR3 size: 13 residues. Germline V gene lookup returns CDR1 SGHKS and CDR2 YYEKEE (reference sequence). V was clipped by 7 bases and J by 2 bases; unmatched bases: 5. The CDR3 DNA follows: TGTGCCAGCTCCACTAGCGGCACCTACGAGCAGTACTTC. Protein product: CASSTSGTYEQYF.

Turning to this clone: The CDR3 carries no conserved terminal phenylalanine or tryptophan, so it likely arises from a read error. It is unclear where the CDR3 begins or ends on the DNA, so no DNA is shown, and the CDR3 is as TCRdb lists it. This CDR3 reads CASSPQGTSGRALAL. The V gene is TRBV18, the J gene TRBJ2-7; TRBD2, the table's D call, was not compared with the DNA. Germline CDR1 KGHSH, CDR2 LQKENI. The CDR3 is 15 residues long, ends included.

The chain joins TRBV7-9 to TRBJ2-5; D not resolved. Trimming took off 5 bases at V and 5 bases at J, with 15 bases between the two ends. Looked up from germline, CDR1 is SEHNR and CDR2 is FQNEAQ (reference sequence). CDR3 length equals 14 residues. For the CDR3, the DNA is TGTGCCAGCAGCAGCTTAGTTAATCGCGAGACCCAGTACTTC. Protein sequence: CASSSLVNRETQYF.

This clone occurred once. The chain carries TRBV18 and TRBJ1-1; D might be TRBD1 (6 bases). Trimming removed 3 bases from V and 0 bases from J, with 14 bases in between. This CDR3 spans 16 amino acids. CDR1 and CDR2 from the germline V gene are KGHSH and LQKENI. The DNA for the CDR3 is TGTGCCAGCTCACCCGGACAGACGCACATGAACACTGAAGCTTTCTTT. It is translated as CASSPGQTHMNTEAFF.

The V and J genes are TRBV27 and TRBJ1-5; 8 nucleotides line up with TRBD1. Trimming at V came to 8 bases and at J to 2 bases, leaving 8 bases not matched to a gene. This CDR3 is 15 amino acids long. CDR1 MNHEY and CDR2 SMNVEV come from the germline V gene (reference sequence). The CDR3 bases are TGTGCCAGCTCGGACAGGGCATTGCGCAATCAGCCCCAGCATTTT. This sequence encodes CASSDRALRNQPQHF.

The genes are TRBV19 and TRBJ1-1; tentatively, D is TRBD1 (5 bases). Looked up from germline, CDR1 is LNHDA and CDR2 is SQIVND (reference sequence). The CDR3 contains 16 residues. Trimming took off 4 bases at V and 5 bases at J, with 20 bases between the two ends. CDR3 amino acids: CASSSRPGVDGTEAFF. As DNA, the CDR3 is TGTGCCAGTAGTAGCCGGCCGGGGGTGGATGGTACTGAAGCTTTCTTT.

In this sample, this clone turned up a few times. The chain has TRBV10-3 and TRBJ1-2; 10 bases are a match to TRBD1. The CDR3 loop spans 14 amino acids. Germline loops: CDR1 ENHRY, CDR2 SYGVKD. The junction had 5 bases not matched to a gene; V was cut back by 3 bases and J by 7 bases. CDR3 nucleotides: TGTGCCATCAGTGAAACGGACAGGGGGAGTGGCTACACCTTC. Protein: CAISETDRGSGYTF.